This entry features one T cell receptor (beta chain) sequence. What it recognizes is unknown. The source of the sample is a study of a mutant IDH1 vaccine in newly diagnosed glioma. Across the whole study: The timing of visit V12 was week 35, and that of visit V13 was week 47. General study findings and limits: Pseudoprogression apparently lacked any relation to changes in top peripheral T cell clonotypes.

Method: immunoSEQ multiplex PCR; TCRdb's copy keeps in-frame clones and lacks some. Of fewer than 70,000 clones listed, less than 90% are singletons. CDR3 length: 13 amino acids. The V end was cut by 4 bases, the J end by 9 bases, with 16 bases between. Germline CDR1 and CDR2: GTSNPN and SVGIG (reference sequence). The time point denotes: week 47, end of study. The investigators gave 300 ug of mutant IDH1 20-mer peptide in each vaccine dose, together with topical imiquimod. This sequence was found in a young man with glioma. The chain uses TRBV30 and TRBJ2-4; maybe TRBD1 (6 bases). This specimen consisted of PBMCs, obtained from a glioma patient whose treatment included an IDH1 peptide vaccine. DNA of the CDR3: TGTGCCTGGATGGTACAGGGCGGCTCCATTCAGTACTTC. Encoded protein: CAWMVQGGSIQYF.